These 20 T cell receptor beta chains originate from one sample sequenced in a study of blood T cell repertoires in COVID-19. Only in-frame clones appear in the TCRdb table, and some are missing; sequencing was by immunoSEQ multiplex PCR. Seen here are about 310,000 clones, about nine tenths observed once, and the top ten hold around 9.5%. Material: PBMCs or T cells enriched from blood (not recorded which). All receptors come from a woman aged 40 to 50 who had recovered from COVID-19.

The V and J genes are TRBV6-5 and TRBJ1-6, with no clear D. Trimming stripped 5 bases from V and 9 bases from J, with 11 bases between. Germline lookup yields CDR1 MNHEY and CDR2 SVGAGI. The CDR3 is 13 residues long. This CDR3 reads CASSPPEGSPLHF. The CDR3 coding sequence is TGTGCCAGCAGTCCCCCCGAGGGTTCACCCCTCCACTTT.

The chain carries TRBV5-4 and TRBJ2-7, with TRBD2 matching over 8 bases. The CDR3 contains 14 residues. V was clipped by 2 bases and J by 5 bases; unmatched bases: 6. Germline V gene data show CDR1 as SGHNT and CDR2 as YYREEE (reference sequence). CDR3: CASSFIAGNHEQYF. CDR3 in DNA: TGTGCCAGCAGCTTTATAGCGGGAAACCACGAGCAGTACTTC.

The chain uses TRBV7-9 and TRBJ1-2; 9 positions match TRBD1. CDR1 SEHNR and CDR2 FQNEAQ come from the germline V gene (reference sequence). The CDR3 contains 16 residues. V lost 1 base and J lost 8; bases outside the gene matches: 11. DNA for the CDR3: TGTGCCAGCAGCTTAGGGACAGGGGCCCCCCCTTGGGGCTACACCTTC. Protein sequence: CASSLGTGAPPWGYTF.

The rearrangement links TRBV14 to TRBJ2-5, with 10 bases fitting TRBD2. Germline CDR1 reads SGHDN; CDR2 reads FVKESK. The CDR3 length is 16 residues. The V segment lost 1 base and the J segment 3 bases; nucleotides outside the gene matches: 5. The CDR3 bases are TGTGCCAGCAGCCAAGGGGCCGGACTAGCGGAAGAGACCCAGTACTTC. Protein: CASSQGAGLAEETQYF.

As DNA, the CDR3 is TGTGCCAGCAGTGTTGGGACAGGGGAATACGAGCAGTACTTC. Residues: CASSVGTGEYEQYF. This sequence joins TRBV2 and TRBJ2-7; 10 nucleotides agree with TRBD1. The CDR3 has 14 amino acids. Trimming removed 4 bases from V and 4 bases from J; junction bases left unmatched: 4. CDR1 is SNHLY and CDR2 is FYNNEI in the germline V gene.

This clone was observed once. The V gene is TRBV11-3, the J gene TRBJ1-2; D might be TRBD1 (5 bases). CDR3 length: 16 amino acids. Germline V gives CDR1 SGHNT, CDR2 YENEEA. Trimming took off 5 bases at V and 1 base at J, with 17 bases between the two ends. The CDR3 DNA follows: TGTGCCAGCAGCCCGTCCCCTGGGGGGGTTAACTATGGCTACACCTTC. It encodes CASSPSPGGVNYGYTF.

The chain joins TRBV9 to TRBJ2-1; the D gene is possibly TRBD2 (6 bases). This CDR3 region has 14 residues. CDR1 is SGDLS and CDR2 is YYNGEE in the germline V gene. With 7 bases removed from V and 0 bases from J, the gap between germline ends came to 11 bases. The CDR3 sequence: CASGGANSYNEQFF. CDR3 DNA: TGTGCCAGCGGCGGGGCGAACTCCTACAATGAGCAGTTCTTC.

This clone was seen a single time. V is TRBV2 and J is TRBJ1-1; TRBD1 agrees at 7 bases. Losses at the gene ends were 10 bases for V and 8 bases for J; bases not matched to a gene: 13. The germline CDR1 and CDR2 sequences are SNHLY and FYNNEI. CDR3 size: 13 residues. The chain's CDR3 is CATTRDRDLEAFF. CDR3 nucleotide sequence: TGTGCCACCACGCGGGACAGAGATTTAGAAGCTTTCTTT.

The chain recombines TRBV7-2 with TRBJ1-4; TRBD1 is a possible D gene (5 bases). The CDR3 length is 13 residues. V lost 2 bases, J lost 6 bases, and 7 bases lay in between. Germline CDR1 and CDR2: SGHTA and FQGNSA. The CDR3 DNA is TGTGCCAGCAGCTTAAAAGGGGATGAAAAACTGTTTTTT. Translating gives CASSLKGDEKLFF.

The rearrangement joins TRBV5-5 to TRBJ2-7; no clear D. CDR1 is SGHKS, CDR2 YYEKEE, per germline (reference sequence). This CDR3 is 14 amino acids long. V was clipped by 5 bases and J by 0 bases, with 12 bases between them. The CDR3 bases are TGTGCCAGCAGTTCACCAGGTCTCTCCTACGAGCAGTACTTC. This gives the protein CASSSPGLSYEQYF.

The chain couples TRBV5-6 to TRBJ1-4, with 7 bases identical to TRBD1. CDR1 is SGHDT, CDR2 YYEEEE, per germline. The CDR3 is 16 amino acids. The J segment lost 3 bases and the V segment lost 4 bases, leaving 9 bases of the junction unmatched. The CDR3 DNA reads as TGTGCCAGCAGCGGGGACAGCGCCGGCCCTAATGAAAAACTGTTTTTT. The encoded protein is CASSGDSAGPNEKLFF.

This rearrangement joins TRBV5-6 to TRBJ2-1; 12 positions match TRBD2. Trimming at V came to 4 bases and at J to 6 bases, leaving 11 bases not matched to a gene. This CDR3 region has 17 residues. The germline V gene encodes CDR1 SGHDT and CDR2 YYEEEE. The CDR3 loop reads CASSQLAGGPRSNEQFF. Here the CDR3 DNA reads TGTGCCAGCAGCCAGCTAGCGGGGGGGCCGAGGAGCAATGAGCAGTTCTTC.

This sequence joins TRBV10-2 and TRBJ2-7; 9 bases align to TRBD2. The germline V gene has CDR1 WSHSY and CDR2 SAAADI. V was clipped by 3 bases and J by 4 bases; unmatched bases: 7. The CDR3 length is 15 residues. The CDR3 here is CASSDPSGGNYEQYF. CDR3 DNA sequence: TGCGCCAGCAGTGACCCAAGCGGGGGGAATTACGAGCAGTACTTC.

The chain has TRBV11-3 and TRBJ1-2; D is possibly TRBD1 (5 bases). CDR3 size: 15 residues. Trimming left V 5 bases short and J 0 bases short, with 13 bases between. Germline CDR1 and CDR2: SGHNT and YENEEA. CDR3 amino acids: CASSPMTETNYGYTF. The CDR3 region has the DNA TGTGCCAGCAGCCCCATGACAGAAACTAACTATGGCTACACCTTC.

This clone showed up just once. The rearrangement joins TRBV29-1 to TRBJ2-3, with TRBD2 as a possible D gene (5 bases). The V end was cut by 4 bases, the J end by 0 bases, with 17 bases between. The germline V gene has CDR1 SQVTM and CDR2 ANQGSEA. The CDR3 is made up of 16 amino acids. CDR3 protein: CSVGATRELSTDTQYF. Here the CDR3 DNA reads TGCAGCGTTGGGGCAACTAGGGAACTTAGCACAGATACGCAGTATTTT.

J is TRBJ1-2 and V is TRBV6-5; D may be TRBD1 (5 bases). The ends were cut back, 2 bases at V and 8 bases at J, with 12 bases in the middle. Germline CDR1 is MNHEY and CDR2 is SVGAGI. This CDR3 comprises 13 residues. In DNA form, the CDR3 reads TGTGCCAGCAGTTACGATCAGGGATGGGGCTACACCTTC. Its protein is CASSYDQGWGYTF.

The chain joins TRBV7-2 to TRBJ1-6; 7 positions match TRBD1. The CDR3 has 16 amino acids. V was clipped by 5 bases and J by 10 bases; unmatched bases: 14. Germline CDR1 is SGHTA and CDR2 is FQGNSA. The CDR3 loop is CASSLPTGTRGSPLHF. The CDR3 DNA reads as TGTGCCAGCAGCCTACCCACAGGGACCAGGGGGTCACCCCTCCACTTT. Supplemented by reference TRBV7-2 and TRBJ1-6, the full variable domain reads GAGVSQSPSNKVTEKGKDVELRCDPISGHTALYWYRQSLGQGLEFLIYFQGNSAPDKSGLPSDRFSAERTGGSVSTLTIQRTQQEDSAVYLCASSLPTGTRGSPLHFGNGTRLTVT.

The chain combines TRBV25-1 with TRBJ1-4; D unresolved. The V gene's germline CDR1 is MGHDK and CDR2 SYGVNS. V lost 3 bases, J lost 5 bases, and 16 bases lay in between. This CDR3 contains 16 residues. CDR3 nucleotide sequence: TGTGCCAGCAGTGAGGGCCTTAAGGGAGTCAATGAAAAACTGTTTTTT. Translated, it gives CASSEGLKGVNEKLFF.

The V gene is TRBV7-8, the J gene TRBJ1-4; D is possibly TRBD1 (5 bases). Per germline, CDR1 SGHVS and CDR2 FQNEAQ. Trimming took 1 base from V and 7 from J, leaving 16 bases between them. CDR3 length: 16 amino acids. CDR3 region: CASSLESGQGSEKLFF. The CDR3 bases are TGTGCCAGCAGCTTAGAGAGTGGGCAGGGCAGTGAAAAACTGTTTTTT.

The rearrangement joins TRBV7-9 to TRBJ1-2; D uncertain. V was clipped by 5 bases and J by 10 bases, with 14 bases between them. The CDR3 is made up of 12 amino acids. The germline gives CDR1 SEHNR, CDR2 FQNEAQ (reference sequence). CDR3 sequence (DNA): TGTGCCAGCAGCCCCGAGGGTCAGATCTACACCTTC. Its translation is CASSPEGQIYTF.